These 30 T cell receptor beta chains came from one sample sequenced in a study of tissue T cells after allogeneic stem cell transplantation. Profiling relied on immunoSEQ multiplex PCR, and the TCRdb table lists in-frame clones only, not all of them. The table records about 6,600 clones, 45% to 55% of them present only once. Specified time point: mouse harvest day 7 after allogeneic transplant. The graft held 10^6 splenic CD5+ T cells and 10^7 T-cell-depleted bone marrow cells. Sample: lymph node tissue. These receptors were obtained from a female BALB/c mouse given C57BL/6 T cells with graft-versus-host disease after an allogeneic hematopoietic cell transplant.

Of note for this clone: Mouse germline and gene names are used. The CDR3 end lies 1 residue beyond the end of the read and is filled in from the germline J gene. This chain links TRBV2 with TRBJ1-4; no definite D call. Germline assignment: CDR1 LGHNA and CDR2 YSYQKL. The CDR3 loop spans 13 amino acids. With 0 bases removed from V and 4 bases from J, the gap between germline ends came to 3 bases. The CDR3 region is CASSQDSNERLFF. The covered CDR3 bases are TGTGCCAGCAGCCAAGACAGCAACGAAAGATTATTT.

By frequency in the sample, this clone is medium-sized (0.01 to 0.1%). Genes here carry mouse names. Coverage ceases 1 residue before the CDR3 finishes, and the germline J gene fills in the end. The chain joins TRBV12-1 to TRBJ2-7; TRBD2 matches 8 bases. CDR1 and CDR2 (germline): SGHSN, HYEKVE. The CDR3 is 14 amino acids. V lost 2 bases, J lost 0 bases, and 2 bases stayed unmatched. The chain's CDR3 is CASSPGGSSYEQYF. The part of the CDR3 DNA that was read is TGTGCCAGCTCTCCTGGGGGGAGCTCCTATGAACAGTAC. Full variable domain (missing parts from reference TRBV12-1 and TRBJ2-7): DSGVVQSPRHIIKEKGGRSVLTCIPISGHSNVVWYQQTLGKELKFLIQHYEKVERDKGFLPSRFSVQQFDDYHSEMNMSALELEDSAMYFCASSPGGSSYEQYFGPGTRLTVL.

This clone turned up a few times. The gene names given are mouse names. CDR3 residues: CASSRDRGTEVFF. The covered CDR3 bases are TGTGCCAGCAGTCGGGACAGGGGAACAGAAGTCTTC. The V call is TRBV19, the J call TRBJ1-1; 10 bases align to TRBD1. The read falls 1 residue short of the CDR3 end, and the missing part is taken from the germline J gene. The CDR3 totals 13 residues. J gave up 5 bases and V 4 bases, and 2 bases lay outside the gene matches. Germline values: CDR1 FNHDT, CDR2 SITEND (reference sequence).

With regard to this clone: All gene names here are mouse names. The observed sequence ends 1 residue before the CDR3 terminus, with the missing tail filled in from the germline J gene. The rearrangement links TRBV26 to TRBJ1-1, with D perhaps TRBD1 (6 bases). Germline values: CDR1 KGHPV, CDR2 FQNQEV (reference sequence). The CDR3 consists of 14 residues. V was trimmed by 2 bases and J by 3 bases, leaving 10 bases between them. CDR3 region: CASSLGGAYTEVFF. CDR3 DNA, as far as it was read: TGTGCCAGCAGTCTGGGGGGGGCGTACACAGAAGTCTTC. The full variable domain, its missing parts supplied by reference TRBV26 and TRBJ1-1, is NSKVIQTPRYLVKGQGQKAKMRCIPEKGHPVVFWYQQNKNNEFKFLINFQNQEVLQQIDMTEKRFSAECPSNSPCSLEIQSSEAGDSALYLCASSLGGAYTEVFFGKGTRLTVV.

To note about this clone: Mouse germline and gene names are used. The CDR3 end lies 1 residue beyond the end of the read and is filled in from the germline J gene. The V and J genes are TRBV23 and TRBJ2-1; no DNA check was done on the table's D call, TRBD2. CDR1 is KGHTA, CDR2 FQNQQP, per germline. This CDR3 spans 15 amino acids. The CDR3 loop reads CSSSQRTGGNAEQFF. The CDR3 bases that were read are TGCTCCAGCAGTCAAAGGACTGGGGGGAATGCTGAGCAGTTC.

With respect to this clone: Any gene name here is a mouse gene name. The missing CDR3 end, 1 residue past where the read stops, is filled in from the germline J gene. The chain employs TRBV1 and TRBJ2-4; tentatively, D is TRBD1 or TRBD2 (7 bases each). The V gene's germline CDR1 is NSQYPW and CDR2 LRSPGD (reference sequence). Deletions cut 1 base from V and 1 base from J, with 9 bases between. The CDR3 is 15 amino acids. Incomplete CDR3 DNA: TGCACCTGCAGTGCAGCAGGGGGGCGTCAAAACACCTTGTAC. It codes for CTCSAAGGRQNTLY. The full-length CDR3 reads as CTCSAAGGRQNTLYF. Combining the CDR3 with reference TRBV1 and TRBJ2-4 gives the whole variable domain VTLLEQNPRWRLVPRGQAVNLRCILKNSQYPWMSWYQQDLQKQLQWLFTLRSPGDKEVKSLPGADYLATRVTDTELRLQVANMSQGRTLYCTCSAAGGRQNTLYFGAGTRLSVL.

Points on this clone: Gene names denote mouse genes. The read terminates 1 residue ahead of where the CDR3 ends, so the germline J gene completes it. This rearrangement joins TRBV2 to TRBJ2-5; D is ambiguous. The CDR3 is 15 residues long. V dropped 0 bases and J dropped 1 base, with 8 bases sitting between them. Germline values: CDR1 LGHNA, CDR2 YSYQKL. The sequenced part of the CDR3 DNA is TGTGCCAGCAGCCAAGATAGCCTTTACCAAGACACCCAGTAC. It codes for CASSQDSLYQDTQY. The full-length CDR3 reads as CASSQDSLYQDTQYF.

About this clone: Each gene name is a mouse one. The missing CDR3 end, 1 residue past where the read stops, is filled in from the germline J gene. The rearrangement links TRBV17 to TRBJ2-5; 7 bases line up with TRBD2. CDR3 length equals 14 residues. With 3 bases clipped from V and 3 bases from J, the junction kept 3 bases outside the gene matches. Germline loops: CDR1 MNHDT, CDR2 YYDKIL. CDR3 in amino acids: CASSRTGSQDTQYF. The part of the CDR3 DNA that was read is TGTGCTAGCAGTAGGACTGGGAGTCAAGACACCCAGTAC.

With respect to this clone: Mouse germline and gene names are used. The sequenced fragment ends 1 residue before the CDR3 boundary, so the rest is inferred from the germline J gene. V gene TRBV23 combines with J gene TRBJ2-7; TRBD1 is the table's D call and was not checked against the DNA. This CDR3 comprises 14 residues. The germline V gene has CDR1 KGHTA and CDR2 FQNQQP. The covered CDR3 bases are TGCTCCAGCAGTCAATCGAGGACAGGGGATGAACAGTAC. Residues: CSSSQSRTGDEQY. The entire CDR3 is CSSSQSRTGDEQYF.

This clone is judged large. Gene names denote mouse genes. From the germline J gene comes the end of the CDR3, since the read stops 1 residue before it. The V and J genes are TRBV26 and TRBJ2-7; maybe TRBD2 (6 bases). Germline V CDR1 and CDR2: KGHPV, FQNQEV (reference sequence). CDR3 length: 12 amino acids. V was trimmed by 4 bases and J by 4 bases, leaving 8 bases between them. The CDR3 loop is CASSPTGYEQYF. The CDR3 DNA, read in part, is TGTGCCAGCAGTCCAACTGGGTATGAACAGTAC.

Concerning this clone: The gene names here belong to mouse. Coverage ceases 1 residue before the CDR3 finishes, and the germline J gene fills in the end. This sequence joins TRBV26 and TRBJ2-4; maybe TRBD2 (5 bases). The germline V gene has CDR1 KGHPV and CDR2 FQNQEV (reference sequence). CDR3 length equals 13 residues. V was clipped by 1 base and J by 7 bases, with 9 bases between them. CDR3 bases read: TGTGCCAGCAGTCTGTTGGGGAGGGACACCTTGTAC. Translated: CASSLLGRDTLY. The whole CDR3 sequence reads CASSLLGRDTLYF.

To note about this clone: Mouse names are used for the genes. With the read ending 1 residue before the CDR3 end, the germline J gene is used to fill in that end. The rearrangement joins TRBV26 to TRBJ2-2; the match to TRBD2 covers 8 bases. CDR3 length: 15 residues. After removal of 3 bases from V and 6 bases from J, the junction contained 6 bases not matched to a gene. Germline CDR1 is KGHPV and CDR2 is FQNQEV (reference sequence). CDR3 sequence reads: CASSLWTGTPGQLYF. The covered CDR3 bases are TGTGCCAGCAGTCTTTGGACTGGGACCCCCGGGCAGCTCTAC.

As to this clone: Mouse germline and gene names are used. The CDR3 extends 1 residue past the end of the read, so its final part is completed from the germline J gene. The rearrangement links TRBV3 to TRBJ2-5; the match to TRBD1 covers 7 bases. The CDR3 totals 13 residues. V gave up 6 bases and J gave up 2 bases; unmatched junction bases: 2. Germline V gene lookup returns CDR1 SNHLY and CDR2 FYNGKV (reference sequence). The CDR3 DNA, read in part, is TGTGCCAGCAGTACAGGGGCCCAAGACACCCAGTAC. It encodes CASSTGAQDTQY. The whole CDR3 protein is CASSTGAQDTQYF.

Remarks on this clone: Each gene name is a mouse one. The sequenced fragment ends 1 residue before the CDR3 boundary, so the rest is inferred from the germline J gene. The chain joins TRBV31 to TRBJ2-4; D call uncertain. Trimming pared 0 bases from V and 0 bases from J, leaving 4 bases between. The CDR3 is made up of 13 amino acids. CDR1 is GKSSPN and CDR2 is SITVG in the germline V gene. The sequenced CDR3 bases are TGTGCCTGGAGTCTGAGTAGTCAAAACACCTTGTAC. Its protein is CAWSLSSQNTLY. The full CDR3 reads CAWSLSSQNTLYF.

This clone turned up a few times. Mouse gene names and germline throughout. The CDR3 end lies 1 residue beyond the end of the read and is filled in from the germline J gene. The chain carries TRBV26 and TRBJ2-7; maybe TRBD1 (6 bases). CDR3 length equals 13 residues. The germline V and J ends were trimmed by 3 bases and 3 bases, with 9 bases remaining between them. Germline loops: CDR1 KGHPV, CDR2 FQNQEV (reference sequence). The CDR3 region is CASSLRQVYEQYF. The sequenced CDR3 bases are TGTGCCAGCAGTCTTAGACAGGTCTATGAACAGTAC.

With respect to this clone: Gene labels here are mouse ones. With the read ending 1 residue before the CDR3 end, the germline J gene is used to fill in that end. The chain joins TRBV3 to TRBJ1-1; 7 nucleotides match TRBD1. The V gene end was trimmed by 5 bases and the J gene end by 5 bases; junction bases not matched to a gene: 8. Germline V lookup: CDR1 SNHLY, CDR2 FYNGKV (reference sequence). The CDR3 contains 14 residues. CDR3 loop: CASSPTGRDTEVFF. CDR3 DNA (partial): TGTGCCAGCAGCCCGACAGGGAGAGATACAGAAGTCTTC. The whole variable domain, filled in from reference TRBV3 and TRBJ1-1, reads GPKVLQIPSHQIIDMGQMVTLNCDPVSNHLYFYWYKQILGQQMEFLVNFYNGKVMEKSKLFKDQFSVERPDGSYFTLKIQPTALEDSAVYFCASSPTGRDTEVFFGKGTRLTVV.

A word on this clone: Mouse gene names and germline throughout. The missing CDR3 end, 1 residue past where the read stops, is filled in from the germline J gene. The chain uses TRBV20 and TRBJ2-2; D remains ambiguous. The CDR3 totals 14 residues. V was shortened by 0 bases and J by 1 base, with 6 bases between the two germline ends. Germline V gives CDR1 GFQATS, CDR2 STVNSAI. Partial CDR3 DNA: TGTGGTGCTAGGGATCAGAAAAACACCGGGCAGCTCTAC. Its translation: CGARDQKNTGQLY. The full CDR3 is CGARDQKNTGQLYF.

This clone showed up just a few times. Gene and germline names: mouse. The read is 1 residue too short to cover the CDR3 end, so that end is filled in from the germline J gene. The V call is TRBV16, the J call TRBJ2-5, with TRBD2 matching over 12 bases. In germline, CDR1 is SGHSA, CDR2 FRNQAP. The CDR3 spans 15 residues. Trimming took 6 bases from V and 6 from J; bases not matched to a gene: 7. The covered CDR3 bases are TGTGCAAGCAGTCGACTGGGGGGGCGCGAGGACACCCAGTAC. Translation gives CASSRLGGREDTQY. The full-length CDR3 reads as CASSRLGGREDTQYF.

Notes on this clone: The gene names given are mouse names. The sequenced fragment ends 1 residue before the CDR3 boundary, so the rest is inferred from the germline J gene. V is TRBV13-2 and J is TRBJ2-4; 9 bases match TRBD2. This CDR3 spans 16 amino acids. Germline trimming cut 2 bases from V and 2 bases from J; bases unmatched to any gene: 6. The germline V gene encodes CDR1 NNHNN and CDR2 SYGAGS (reference sequence). The DNA read from the CDR3 is TGTGCCAGCGGTGAACCCTGGGGGGGGTTTCAAAACACCTTGTAC. It translates to CASGEPWGGFQNTLY. The CDR3, in full, reads CASGEPWGGFQNTLYF.

This clone showed up just once. Genes here carry mouse names. With the read ending 1 residue before the CDR3 end, the germline J gene is used to fill in that end. The chain links TRBV3 to TRBJ2-2; 10 bases fit TRBD2. With V trimmed by 3 bases and J by 2 bases, 3 bases remained unmatched. Germline lookup yields CDR1 SNHLY and CDR2 FYNGKV (reference sequence). This CDR3 has 16 residues. The covered CDR3 bases are TGTGCCAGCAGCTTCTGGGGGGGCGCTAACACCGGGCAGCTCTAC. Encoded protein: CASSFWGGANTGQLY. The full-length CDR3 reads as CASSFWGGANTGQLYF.

This clone was seen a handful of times. These gene names are mouse names. Read sequence stops 1 residue before the CDR3 end, and the germline J gene provides the missing end. V is TRBV26 and J is TRBJ1-4; 7 bases agree with TRBD1. Germline CDR1 KGHPV, CDR2 FQNQEV (reference sequence). The CDR3 is 15 amino acids. V shed 2 bases and J 2 bases; nucleotides not matched to a gene: 2. The sequenced CDR3 bases are TGTGCCAGCAGTCTGGGCAGGGGGTCCAACGAAAGATTATTT. It specifies CASSLGRGSNERLF. The full CDR3 protein reads CASSLGRGSNERLFF.

This clone rates as medium-sized. Germline and genes: mouse. With the read ending 1 residue before the CDR3 end, the germline J gene is used to fill in that end. The chain has TRBV19 and TRBJ2-7; no definite D call. Trimming took off 7 bases at V and 7 bases at J, with 3 bases between the two ends. The CDR3 covers 8 residues. Germline V gives CDR1 FNHDT, CDR2 SITEND (reference sequence). The sequenced CDR3 bases are TGTGCCAGCGGAGAACAGTAC. Amino acids: CASGEQY. The CDR3 reads in full as CASGEQYF.

This clone has a handful of counts. Genes and germline are mouse. The DNA ends 1 residue before the CDR3 does, and the rest of the CDR3 is filled in from the germline J gene. The V call is TRBV26, the J call TRBJ1-3; 7 nucleotides align to TRBD1. Germline loops: CDR1 KGHPV, CDR2 FQNQEV (reference sequence). This CDR3 is built from 14 residues. V gave up 4 bases and J gave up 0 bases; unmatched junction bases: 0. The CDR3 protein is CASSRDSSGNTLYF. Partial CDR3 DNA: TGTGCCAGCAGTCGGGACAGTTCTGGAAATACGCTCTAT.

This clone is large in the sample. The genes and germline here are from mouse. The CDR3 goes on 1 residue after the read ends, and that part is filled in from the germline J gene. The chain has TRBV5 and TRBJ2-7; tentatively, D is TRBD1 or TRBD2 (5 bases each). Germline V gives CDR1 LGHNA, CDR2 YNLKQL (reference sequence). Trimming stripped 0 bases from V and 3 bases from J, with 12 bases between. CDR3 size: 15 residues. CDR3 protein: CASSQDRGAGYEQYF. CDR3 DNA (partial): TGTGCCAGCAGCCAAGATCGAGGGGCGGGCTATGAACAGTAC.

On this clone: The gene symbols are mouse symbols. The read ends 1 residue before the CDR3 terminus; that terminus is restored from the germline J gene. The rearrangement uses TRBV12-1 and TRBJ1-2, with 7 positions matching TRBD1. V shed 0 bases and J 3 bases; nucleotides not matched to a gene: 3. This CDR3 has 14 amino acids. Germline V CDR1 and CDR2: SGHSN, HYEKVE. The CDR3 spells CASSLEQGYSDYTF. The sequenced CDR3 bases are TGTGCCAGCTCTCTCGAACAGGGGTACTCCGACTACACC.

This clone has more than one count but fewer than ten. The genes and germline here are from mouse. The read terminates 1 residue before the CDR3 end, so the remaining end is supplied by the germline J gene. This chain links TRBV26 with TRBJ2-7; D is uncertain. V lost 3 bases and J lost 0, with 6 bases in between. The germline V gene encodes CDR1 KGHPV and CDR2 FQNQEV (reference sequence). The CDR3 is 13 residues long. The CDR3 bases that were read are TGTGCCAGCAGTCTAACCAGCTCCTATGAACAGTAC. This translates into CASSLTSSYEQY. In full, the CDR3 reads CASSLTSSYEQYF.

As concerns this clone: Here the gene names and germline are mouse. The read finishes 1 residue shy of the CDR3 end, and the germline J gene is used to complete it. The rearrangement joins TRBV26 to TRBJ2-3; 10 nucleotides agree with TRBD2. The CDR3 is 17 amino acids. The V and J ends lost 2 bases and 0 bases, in that order; junction bases with no gene match: 5. CDR1 is KGHPV and CDR2 is FQNQEV in the germline V gene (reference sequence). The DNA read from the CDR3 is TGTGCCAGCAGTCTGGGGCTGGGGGGGCGTAGTGCAGAAACGCTGTAT. Amino acid sequence: CASSLGLGGRSAETLY. The full CDR3 is CASSLGLGGRSAETLYF.

As to this clone: Mouse names are used for the genes. The sequence runs out 1 residue before the end of the CDR3; the remainder is reconstructed from the germline J gene. This rearrangement joins TRBV3 to TRBJ2-1, with D tentatively TRBD2 (5 bases). V was pared by 6 bases and J by 1 base, with 10 bases between. This CDR3 has 14 residues. Germline CDR1 reads SNHLY; CDR2 reads FYNGKV (reference sequence). CDR3: CASRQTDNYAEQFF. The sequenced CDR3 bases are TGTGCCAGCAGGCAGACTGACAACTATGCTGAGCAGTTC.

Of note for this clone: Genes and germline are mouse. The observed sequence ends 1 residue before the CDR3 terminus, with the missing tail filled in from the germline J gene. The genes are TRBV3 and TRBJ2-5; 12 nucleotides line up with TRBD2. The germline CDR1 and CDR2 sequences are SNHLY and FYNGKV (reference sequence). V was clipped by 5 bases and J by 7 bases; unmatched bases: 4. The CDR3 length is 14 residues. The part of the CDR3 DNA that was read is TGTGCCAGCAGCCCGGGACTGGGGGGAAACACCCAGTAC. Protein: CASSPGLGGNTQY. The whole CDR3 region reads CASSPGLGGNTQYF.

Turning to this clone: Mouse gene names apply. The read gets to within 1 residue of the CDR3 end, and the germline J gene fills in the rest. This chain uses TRBV12-1 with TRBJ2-2, with TRBD2 identical over 7 bases. Germline CDR1 SGHSN, CDR2 HYEKVE. The CDR3 runs 16 residues. V dropped 0 bases and J dropped 0; count of bases not matched to a gene: 3. This chain's CDR3 is CASSLEWGANTGQLYF. The CDR3 DNA, read in part, is TGTGCCAGCTCTCTCGAGTGGGGGGCAAACACCGGGCAGCTCTAC. The entire variable domain, with the rest obtained from reference TRBV12-1 and TRBJ2-2, is as follows: DSGVVQSPRHIIKEKGGRSVLTCIPISGHSNVVWYQQTLGKELKFLIQHYEKVERDKGFLPSRFSVQQFDDYHSEMNMSALELEDSAMYFCASSLEWGANTGQLYFGEGSKLTVL.